This TCR beta chain was obtained from a study of blood T cell repertoires in COVID-19. V lost 0 bases and J lost 7, with 11 bases in between. The length of the CDR3 is 13 residues. CDR1 is SGHRS and CDR2 is YFSETQ in the germline V gene. Per the original methods: Nucleated cell number was recorded as an estimate derived from reference gene primer amplification. TCRdb keeps only in-frame clones here, not all; method: immunoSEQ multiplex PCR. From that table come the V and J calls and clone size; the DNA was used to work out D and trimming. The table records some 260,000 clones, around 90% of them present only once. Assignment of participants to cohorts was predicated upon participant-reported clinical history.

The sequenced sample was PBMCs or T cells enriched from blood (not recorded which). This chain uses TRBV5-1 with TRBJ2-7, with D perhaps matching TRBD1 (6 bases). The source is a woman aged 25 to 45 with acute COVID-19. For the CDR3, the DNA is TGCGCCAGCAGCTTGGGGCAGGGGTTTGAGCAGTACTTC. Translation gives CASSLGQGFEQYF. Full variable domain (rest looked up from reference TRBV5-1 and TRBJ2-7): KAGVTQTPRYLIKTRGQQVTLSCSPISGHRSVSWYQQTPGQGLQFLFEYFSETQRNKGNFPGRFSGRQFSNSRSEMNVSTLELGDSALYLCASSLGQGFEQYFGPGTRLTVT.